Presented here are 20 T cell receptor beta chains from one specimen sequenced in a study of T cell repertoires in cytomegalovirus infection. A single record per CDR3 protein comes from TCRdb applying MiXCR to the reads. This table has more than 200,000 distinct CDR3 sequences, roughly 10% appearing once. The sequenced material came from PBMCs. The source of these receptors is a human donor in good health (CMV status not recorded). Some clones in this sample may be carry-over from other donors' samples.

This clonotype occurred a few times. The chain links TRBV20-1 to TRBJ1-5; 7 bases align to TRBD1. The CDR3 is made up of 16 amino acids. The germline CDR1 and CDR2 sequences are DFQATT and SNEGSKA (reference sequence). Trimming removed 3 bases from V and 3 bases from J; junction bases left unmatched: 11. The CDR3, as DNA: TGCAGTGCTAGGGAACCCGGGACAGCGAACAATCAGCCCCAGCATTTT. It translates to CSAREPGTANNQPQHF.

This clonotype was observed at least ten times. In DNA, the CDR3 is TGTGCCAGCAGTTATTCGACCGGGACTAGCGGGACCGGGGAGCTGTTTTTT. It translates to CASSYSTGTSGTGELFF. The chain links TRBV6-9 to TRBJ2-2; TRBD2 matches 12 bases. Germline V CDR1 and CDR2: MNHGY, SVAAGI. The CDR3 is 17 amino acids. The junction had 4 bases not matched to a gene; V was cut back by 0 bases and J by 5 bases.

There are many counts of this clonotype. The chain couples TRBV6-2 or TRBV6-3 to TRBJ1-5, with TRBD1 as a possible D gene (5 bases). This CDR3 is built from 16 residues. The germline CDR1 and CDR2 sequences are MNHEY and SVGEGT. V lost 7 bases and J lost 0, with 16 bases in between. The CDR3 sequence: CASMKGRQYSNQPQHF. In DNA form, the CDR3 reads TGTGCCAGCATGAAGGGGCGTCAATATAGCAATCAGCCCCAGCATTTT.

This clonotype was recorded at least ten times. This chain connects TRBV12-3 or TRBV12-4 to TRBJ2-1, with 9 nucleotides matching TRBD2. The trim removed 8 bases at V and 5 bases at J, leaving 10 bases unmatched. The CDR3 sequence is 15 residues long. CDR3 nucleotides: TGTGCCAGCGCCATTCTAGCGGGGAGAGACAATGAGCAGTTCTTC. Translating gives CASAILAGRDNEQFF.

This clonotype has a count of ten or more. The chain uses TRBV19 and TRBJ1-5; D is perhaps TRBD1 (6 bases). The length of the CDR3 is 17 residues. Trimming left V 4 bases short and J 1 base short, with 17 bases between. Germline CDR1 reads LNHDA; CDR2 reads SQIVND (reference sequence). The CDR3 DNA sequence: TGTGCCAGTAGTAGCCAGGACAGACTACTGAGCAATCAGCCCCAGCATTTT. Its protein is CASSSQDRLLSNQPQHF.

This clonotype was seen many times. The chain couples TRBV7-2 to TRBJ2-7, with 13 positions matching TRBD2. CDR1 is SGHTA, CDR2 FQGNSA, per germline. The CDR3 is 18 residues long. The V gene end was trimmed by 5 bases and the J gene end by 2 bases; junction bases not matched to a gene: 12. CDR3 sequence reads: CASSPYRTSGSPAYEQYF. The CDR3 DNA reads as TGTGCCAGCAGCCCCTATAGGACTAGCGGGAGTCCCGCCTACGAGCAGTACTTC.

This clonotype was observed at least ten times. The gene calls are TRBV7-8 and TRBJ1-5, with 11 positions matching TRBD1. The CDR3 is 18 residues long. V lost 3 bases to trimming and J lost 4 bases; unmatched junction nucleotides: 11. Germline V gives CDR1 SGHVS, CDR2 FQNEAQ. In DNA, the CDR3 is TGTGCCAGCAGCTTGTACACCGGACAGGGGGCTTTGAATCAGCCCCAGCATTTT. Protein: CASSLYTGQGALNQPQHF.

There are many counts of this clonotype. V and J are TRBV7-2 and TRBJ2-7; 8 bases line up with TRBD2. Germline CDR1 and CDR2: SGHTA and FQGNSA. The CDR3 spans 15 residues. The ends lost 5 bases at V and 7 bases at J; junction bases unmatched: 13. The CDR3 reads CASSRGLARGGEQYF. In DNA, the CDR3 is TGTGCCAGCAGCAGAGGACTAGCTCGAGGGGGAGAGCAGTACTTC.

The chain carries TRBV9 and TRBJ2-1; 7 bases match TRBD2. Germline CDR1 SGDLS, CDR2 YYNGEE. The CDR3 totals 16 residues. The V and J ends lost 4 bases and 8 bases, in that order; junction bases with no gene match: 15. The CDR3 is CASSPIWGEGRDEQFF. CDR3 in DNA: TGTGCCAGCAGCCCTATCTGGGGGGAAGGGAGGGATGAGCAGTTCTTC.

This clonotype has just a few counts. The chain links TRBV6-2 or TRBV6-3 to TRBJ2-1; no reliable D call. This CDR3 has 17 residues. The V and J ends lost 0 bases and 0 bases respectively, with 12 bases between them. Germline loops: CDR1 MNHEY, CDR2 SVGEGT. CDR3 residues: CASSYSPFQASYNEQFF. The CDR3 DNA is TGTGCCAGCAGTTACTCCCCTTTCCAGGCCTCCTACAATGAGCAGTTCTTC.

This clonotype was observed a handful of times. The chain recombines TRBV7-6 with TRBJ1-2; no definite D call. Deletions cut 2 bases from V and 5 bases from J, with 12 bases between. The germline CDR1 and CDR2 sequences are SGHVS and FNYEAQ. This CDR3 region has 14 residues. The CDR3 DNA reads TGTGCCAGCAGCTTACTCGACCGTGTGTATGGCTACACCTTC. It is translated as CASSLLDRVYGYTF. The full variable domain, rest sourced from reference TRBV7-6 and TRBJ1-2, is GAGVSQSPRYKVTKRGQDVALRCDPISGHVSLYWYRQALGQGPEFLTYFNYEAQQDKSGLPNDRFSAERPEGSISTLTIQRTEQRDSAMYRCASSLLDRVYGYTFGSGTRLTVV.

This clonotype has ten or more counts. V usage is TRBV6-2 or TRBV6-3 and J usage is TRBJ1-1; D unclear. Germline V gene sequence: CDR1 MNHEY, CDR2 SVGEGT. The CDR3 has 12 residues. V dropped 7 bases and J dropped 3 bases, with 9 bases sitting between them. CDR3 region: CASKEGYTEAFF. The CDR3 nucleotides are TGTGCCAGCAAGGAGGGCTACACTGAAGCTTTCTTT.

This clonotype was seen repeatedly, ten times or more. The CDR3 spells CASSPHLLAGGQTDTQYF. In nucleotides, the CDR3 is TGTGCCAGCAGTCCACACCTTCTAGCGGGGGGGCAAACAGATACGCAGTATTTT. The chain uses TRBV7-2 and TRBJ2-3; 12 bases fit TRBD2. V dropped 6 bases and J dropped 3; count of bases not matched to a gene: 13. Germline loops: CDR1 SGHTA, CDR2 FQGNSA. This CDR3 is 18 amino acids long.

In its sample, this clonotype was seen many times. The chain combines TRBV7-8 with TRBJ2-1, with D maybe TRBD2 (6 bases). Germline V gene lookup returns CDR1 SGHVS and CDR2 FQNEAQ. V lost 4 bases to trimming and J lost 8 bases, with 15 bases between them. CDR3 size: 14 residues. CDR3 sequence: CASSSRDSGHEQFF. The CDR3 nucleotides are TGTGCCAGCAGCTCTCGGGACTCCGGCCATGAGCAGTTCTTC. Drawing the rest from reference TRBV7-8 and TRBJ2-1, the complete variable domain is GAGVSQSPRYKVAKRGQDVALRCDPISGHVSLFWYQQALGQGPEFLTYFQNEAQLDKSGLPSDRFFAERPEGSVSTLKIQRTQQEDSAVYLCASSSRDSGHEQFFGPGTRLTVL.

This clonotype is categorized as medium-sized. This chain joins TRBV28 and TRBJ2-2; D is uncertain. The CDR3 is 15 residues long. V was trimmed by 2 bases and J by 4 bases, leaving 11 bases between them. CDR1 is MDHEN, CDR2 SYDVKM, per germline. For the CDR3, the DNA is TGTGCCAGCAGTTTACCCGAGCGATCCACCGGGGAGCTGTTTTTT. It translates to CASSLPERSTGELFF. Using reference TRBV28 and TRBJ2-2 for the parts outside the CDR3, the full variable domain is DVKVTQSSRYLVKRTGEKVFLECVQDMDHENMFWYRQDPGLGLRLIYFSYDVKMKEKGDIPEGYSVSREKKERFSLILESASTNQTSMYLCASSLPERSTGELFFGEGSRLTVL.

The table lists this clonotype with a few counts. The rearrangement links TRBV15 to TRBJ1-4, with a weak D call TRBD1 (6 bases). V lost 0 bases and J lost 9, with 23 bases in between. The CDR3 extends over 18 amino acids. CDR1 and CDR2 (germline): LNHNV, YYDKDF (reference sequence). CDR3: CATSRDRGLQGPMKKLFF. For the CDR3, the DNA is TGTGCCACCAGCAGAGATCGCGGGCTGCAGGGGCCCATGAAAAAACTGTTTTTT.

This clonotype was observed at least ten times. V and J are TRBV7-2 and TRBJ1-2; TRBD1 aligns across 10 bases. J gave up 11 bases and V 4 bases, and 10 bases lay outside the gene matches. In germline, CDR1 is SGHTA, CDR2 FQGNSA. This CDR3 is 14 amino acids long. The CDR3 loop is CASSSFETGGWYTF. CDR3 DNA: TGTGCCAGCAGCTCTTTTGAGACAGGGGGCTGGTACACCTTC.

This clonotype was observed at least ten times. The chain recombines TRBV7-2 with TRBJ2-2; D remains unclear. V shed 2 bases and J shed 0 bases, with 10 bases lying between them. The length of the CDR3 is 16 residues. In germline, CDR1 is SGHTA, CDR2 FQGNSA. The CDR3 is CASSLRINANTGELFF. CDR3 bases: TGTGCCAGCAGCTTAAGGATCAACGCGAACACCGGGGAGCTGTTTTTT.

The table lists this clonotype with many counts. The chain recombines TRBV7-2 with TRBJ1-5; perhaps TRBD1 as D (5 bases). The CDR3 spans 14 residues. Deletions cut 4 bases from V and 3 bases from J, with 10 bases between. The germline CDR1 and CDR2 sequences are SGHTA and FQGNSA. The CDR3: CASSSQGTNQPQHF. The CDR3 DNA follows: TGTGCCAGCAGCTCCCAGGGTACCAATCAGCCCCAGCATTTT. The entire variable domain, with the rest obtained from reference TRBV7-2 and TRBJ1-5, is as follows: GAGVSQSPSNKVTEKGKDVELRCDPISGHTALYWYRQSLGQGLEFLIYFQGNSAPDKSGLPSDRFSAERTGGSVSTLTIQRTQQEDSAVYLCASSSQGTNQPQHFGDGTRLSIL.

This clonotype has ten or more counts. V usage is TRBV7-2 and J usage is TRBJ2-7; TRBD1 aligns across 7 bases. The germline V gene has CDR1 SGHTA and CDR2 FQGNSA. V shed 6 bases and J 3 bases; nucleotides not matched to a gene: 14. The CDR3 loop spans 16 amino acids. CDR3: CASRYTGQSGHYEQYF. The CDR3 DNA reads TGTGCCAGCAGGTACACGGGACAGTCGGGCCACTACGAGCAGTACTTC.